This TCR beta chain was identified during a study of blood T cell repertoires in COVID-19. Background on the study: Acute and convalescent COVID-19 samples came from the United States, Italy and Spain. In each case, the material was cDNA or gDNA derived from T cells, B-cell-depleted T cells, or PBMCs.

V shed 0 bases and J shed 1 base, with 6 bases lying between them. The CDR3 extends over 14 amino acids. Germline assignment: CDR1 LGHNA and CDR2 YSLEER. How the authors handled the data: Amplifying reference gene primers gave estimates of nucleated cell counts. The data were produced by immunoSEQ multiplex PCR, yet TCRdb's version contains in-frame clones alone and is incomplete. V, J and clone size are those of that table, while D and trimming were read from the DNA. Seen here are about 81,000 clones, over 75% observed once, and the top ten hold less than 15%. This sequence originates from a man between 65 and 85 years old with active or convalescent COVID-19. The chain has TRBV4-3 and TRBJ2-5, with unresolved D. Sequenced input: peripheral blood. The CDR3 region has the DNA TGCGCCAGCAGCCAAGAACCAGTCCAAGAGACCCAGTACTTC. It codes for CASSQEPVQETQYF.